The 4 T cell receptor beta chains given below trace back to one sample, sequenced in a study of shared clonotypes between healthy human individuals. Some clones are missing from TCRdb's copy, which holds only in-frame ones; the method was immunoSEQ multiplex PCR. In the table there are roughly 300,000 clones, around four fifths of which are singletons. Specimen: memory CD4+ T cells sorted from blood. Subset reported: CD45RA-negative fraction. The source of these receptors is a man between 25 and 39 years old in good health.

This clone was seen more than once but under ten times. DNA of the CDR3: TGTGCCAGCAGCGGGGGAATCTATCAGCCCCAGCATTTT. This translates into CASSGGIYQPQHF. The gene calls are TRBV6-1 and TRBJ1-5; perhaps TRBD1 as D (5 bases). This CDR3 is 13 amino acids long. Trimming took off 6 bases at V and 5 bases at J, with 11 bases between the two ends. Germline CDR1 is MNHNS and CDR2 is SASEGT.

The gene calls are TRBV5-5 and TRBJ1-5, with TRBD1 as a possible D gene (5 bases). V lost 4 bases to trimming and J lost 0 bases, with 14 bases between them. CDR3 size: 16 residues. Germline V CDR1 and CDR2: SGHKS, YYEKEE (reference sequence). The CDR3 sequence: CASSRGGRLSNQPQHF. DNA of the CDR3: TGTGCCAGCAGCAGGGGTGGGAGACTTAGCAATCAGCCCCAGCATTTT. The complete variable domain, with remaining parts taken from reference TRBV5-5 and TRBJ1-5, reads DAGVTQSPTHLIKTRGQQVTLRCSPISGHKSVSWYQQVLGQGPQFIFQYYEKEERGRGNFPDRFSARQFPNYSSELNVNALLLGDSALYLCASSRGGRLSNQPQHFGDGTRLSIL.

The rearrangement joins TRBV5-1 to TRBJ2-6; 9 bases map to TRBD1. Germline V gives CDR1 SGHRS, CDR2 YFSETQ. V shed 8 bases, J shed 3 bases, and the junction held 9 bases outside the gene matches. The CDR3 runs to 16 residues. CDR3 DNA: TGCGCCAGTGCTACAGGGGGCGTTGATGGGGCCAACGTCCTGACTTTC. Translation: CASATGGVDGANVLTF.

The rearrangement links TRBV6-5 to TRBJ2-7; D perhaps matches TRBD1 (6 bases). Germline CDR1 MNHEY, CDR2 SVGAGI. This CDR3 is built from 16 residues. V was pared by 4 bases and J by 2 bases, with 18 bases between. This CDR3 reads CASSLITGTSAYEQYF. The CDR3 DNA sequence: TGTGCCAGCAGTTTGATCACCGGGACATCAGCCTACGAGCAGTACTTC.